The entry below describes one T cell receptor (beta chain). No antigen is known for it. With 60 Vbeta and 13 Jbeta primers, the PCR was carried out. Clones were read by immunoSEQ multiplex PCR, and TCRdb kept only the in-frame ones, dropping some. There are fewer than 200,000 clones in the sample; around 73% occur only once, and under 2.5% lies in the top ten. This entry belongs to a study of cytomegalovirus exposure and HLA in healthy donors. The study, taken as a whole, reports: The productive fraction for most TCR beta V segments was about 90% or about 30% in an earlier analysis. The listing of 150 to 200 TCR beta chains classed them as cytomegalovirus-associated. Among the most significant clusters, several appeared linked to common viral pathogens in a later analysis. With later analysis, a missense DCLRE1C variant became linked to TCR beta V- and J-gene trimming.

CDR3 length: 16 residues. Trimming removed 7 bases from V and 0 bases from J, with 15 bases in between. The germline V gene encodes CDR1 LNHDA and CDR2 SQIVND (reference sequence). This clonotype originated in a man aged 60-69 years in good health and CMV-seronegative. The source material was PBMCs. The chain joins TRBV19 to TRBJ2-2, with TRBD2 as a possible D gene (7 bases). The CDR3 DNA reads as TGTGCCAGTAAAGGTGGGGGGGCCGCGAACACCGGGGAGCTGTTTTTT. This codes for CASKGGGAANTGELFF.